The 24 T cell receptor beta chains reported below all come from one sample, sequenced in a study of control samples from healthy donors and cancer patients. Only in-frame clones appear in the TCRdb table, and some are missing; sequencing was by immunoSEQ multiplex PCR. There are some 44,000 clones in the sample; over 65% occur only once, and more than 15% lies in the top ten. Sequencing used formalin-fixed, paraffin-embedded tissue. All receptors derive from a male donor with melanoma.

The rearrangement uses TRBV7-9 and TRBJ2-7, with D perhaps TRBD2 (5 bases). V lost 0 bases and J 6 bases, leaving 9 bases between the germline ends. Germline values: CDR1 SEHNR, CDR2 FQNEAQ (reference sequence). The CDR3 extends over 13 amino acids. The CDR3 region is CASSLAGAGEQYF. For the CDR3, the DNA is TGTGCCAGCAGCTTAGCGGGAGCCGGCGAGCAGTACTTC.

In DNA, the CDR3 is TGTGCCAGTAGTTCACAGGGGGCATCCTACGAGCAGTACTTC. As protein: CASSSQGASYEQYF. This chain uses TRBV19 with TRBJ2-7; 9 positions match TRBD1. CDR1 and CDR2 (germline): LNHDA, SQIVND (reference sequence). This CDR3 region has 14 residues. V shed 5 bases, J shed 1 base, and the junction held 3 bases outside the gene matches. Filled out from reference TRBV19 and TRBJ2-7, the complete variable domain reads DGGITQSPKYLFRKEGQNVTLSCEQNLNHDAMYWYRQDPGQGLRLIYYSQIVNDFQKGDIAEGYSVSREKKESFPLTVTSAQKNPTAFYLCASSSQGASYEQYFGPGTRLTVT.

The V call is TRBV2, the J call TRBJ2-2; tentatively, D is TRBD1 or TRBD2 (6 bases each). Trimming cost V 8 bases and J 10 bases, with 14 bases left between them. This CDR3 spans 12 amino acids. The germline V gene has CDR1 SNHLY and CDR2 FYNNEI. CDR3 sequence reads: CASGGQQTELFF. The CDR3 DNA reads TGTGCCAGCGGGGGGCAGCAAACGGAGCTGTTTTTT.

V usage is TRBV18 and J usage is TRBJ2-5; possible D gene TRBD1, 5 bases. Germline CDR1 reads KGHSH; CDR2 reads LQKENI. V was trimmed by 5 bases and J by 6 bases, leaving 10 bases between them. This CDR3 comprises 12 residues. The CDR3 sequence: CASSTQGQTQYF. Written as DNA, the CDR3 is TGTGCCAGCTCAACCCAGGGCCAGACCCAGTACTTC.

The chain joins TRBV11-1 to TRBJ2-1; D uncertain. V was trimmed by 5 bases and J by 5 bases, leaving 16 bases between them. Per the germline V gene, CDR1 is SGHAT and CDR2 is FQDESV (reference sequence). This CDR3 has 15 residues. The CDR3 region has the DNA TGTGCCAGCAGCCCGTCGGTAAACCCAAACAATGAGCAGTTCTTC. Translated: CASSPSVNPNNEQFF. The whole variable domain, remainder taken from reference TRBV11-1 and TRBJ2-1, is EAEVAQSPRYKITEKSQAVAFWCDPISGHATLYWYRQILGQGPELLVQFQDESVVDDSQLPKDRFSAERLKGVDSTLKIQPAELGDSAMYLCASSPSVNPNNEQFFGPGTRLTVL.

The J gene is TRBJ2-7, the V gene TRBV2; the D call may be TRBD1 or TRBD2 (5 bases each). V was trimmed by 5 bases and J by 5 bases, leaving 25 bases between them. Germline assignment: CDR1 SNHLY and CDR2 FYNNEI. The CDR3 runs to 17 residues. CDR3 nucleotides: TGTGCCAGCAGTCGAGAATCAAGCCTCCTCCTGGGGGACGAGCAGTACTTC. Translated: CASSRESSLLLGDEQYF.

The chain employs TRBV5-4 and TRBJ2-3; TRBD2 matches 9 bases. After removal of 6 bases from V and 1 base from J, the junction contained 3 bases not matched to a gene. The CDR3 loop spans 14 amino acids. Germline values: CDR1 SGHNT, CDR2 YYREEE (reference sequence). Here the CDR3 DNA reads TGTGCCAGCACACTAGCGGGTGGCACAGATACGCAGTATTTT. As protein: CASTLAGGTDTQYF. Full variable domain (missing parts from reference TRBV5-4 and TRBJ2-3): ETGVTQSPTHLIKTRGQQVTLRCSSQSGHNTVSWYQQALGQGPQFIFQYYREEENGRGNFPPRFSGLQFPNYSSELNVNALELDDSALYLCASTLAGGTDTQYFGPGTRLTVL.

The chain combines TRBV5-6 with TRBJ2-7; possible D gene TRBD2, 5 bases. This CDR3 is built from 14 residues. Germline values: CDR1 SGHDT, CDR2 YYEEEE. Trimming removed 6 bases at V and 4 bases at J, with 17 bases between. The CDR3 DNA sequence: TGTGCCAGCAAGCCTGGCACTAGGGTTTACGAGCAGTACTTC. Translated, it gives CASKPGTRVYEQYF.

The J gene is TRBJ1-6, the V gene TRBV18; 8 bases match TRBD1. V gave up 3 bases and J gave up 8 bases; unmatched junction bases: 3. The CDR3 runs 14 residues. Germline lookup yields CDR1 KGHSH and CDR2 LQKENI. DNA for the CDR3: TGTGCCAGCTCACCGACACAGGGGGATTCACCCCTCCACTTT. Protein product: CASSPTQGDSPLHF.

This clone came up once. V usage is TRBV6-4 and J usage is TRBJ2-7; 10 nucleotides line up with TRBD2. Germline CDR1 reads MRHNA; CDR2 reads SNTAGT. Germline trimming cut 7 bases from V and 0 bases from J; bases unmatched to any gene: 6. This CDR3 is 15 amino acids long. In DNA, the CDR3 is TGTGCCAGCACCGGACTAGCGGCGAGCTCCTACGAGCAGTACTTC. Amino acids: CASTGLAASSYEQYF.

The chain employs TRBV6-5 and TRBJ2-7; TRBD2 agrees at 7 bases. V lost 6 bases and J lost 4; bases outside the gene matches: 6. The germline CDR1 and CDR2 sequences are MNHEY and SVGAGI. The CDR3 has 13 amino acids. In DNA, the CDR3 is TGTGCCAGCAGCCCGGGACTACAGTACGAGCAGTACTTC. The encoded protein is CASSPGLQYEQYF.

The gene calls are TRBV3-1 (or the pseudogene TRBV3-2) and TRBJ2-3; D possibly matches TRBD1 or TRBD2 (5 bases each). Trimming cost V 4 bases and J 7 bases, with 9 bases left between them. The germline V gene has CDR1 LGHDT and CDR2 YNNKEL (reference sequence). The CDR3 is 12 amino acids. The CDR3 coding sequence is TGTGCCAGCAGCCGGGACGTAAATACGCAGTATTTT. It is translated as CASSRDVNTQYF.

This chain joins TRBV2 and TRBJ1-5; possibly TRBD1 for D (6 bases). V was clipped by 6 bases and J by 0 bases, with 12 bases between them. This CDR3 has 15 residues. Germline CDR1 is SNHLY and CDR2 is FYNNEI. Here the CDR3 reads CASSYQGSSNQPQHF. The CDR3 nucleotides read TGTGCCAGCAGCTACCAGGGGTCTAGCAATCAGCCCCAGCATTTT.

V is TRBV13 and J is TRBJ1-4, with D maybe TRBD1 (6 bases). The V end was cut by 5 bases, the J end by 5 bases, with 15 bases between. Germline lookup yields CDR1 PRHDT and CDR2 FYEKMQ (reference sequence). CDR3 length: 15 amino acids. The CDR3 region is CASSLTGPPNEKLFF. CDR3 nucleotide sequence: TGTGCCAGCAGCCTAACAGGGCCTCCAAATGAAAAACTGTTTTTT.

V is TRBV7-9 and J is TRBJ1-1, with D possibly being TRBD1 (6 bases). This CDR3 has 15 residues. The germline V gene has CDR1 SEHNR and CDR2 FQNEAQ (reference sequence). Trimming removed 4 bases at V and 0 bases at J, with 12 bases between. DNA for the CDR3: TGTGCCAGCAGCTCGACAGGACTCATGAACACTGAAGCTTTCTTT. Protein: CASSSTGLMNTEAFF.

The V call is TRBV27, the J call TRBJ2-4; 8 bases are shared with TRBD2. The CDR3 is 17 residues long. Germline values: CDR1 MNHEY, CDR2 SMNVEV (reference sequence). V trimming: 5 bases; J trimming: 0 bases; junction bases outside the gene matches: 9. The CDR3 DNA reads as TGTGCCAGCAGTCCCCGGACTAGCTGGTTAGCCAAAAACATTCAGTACTTC. Its translation: CASSPRTSWLAKNIQYF.

This clone was counted between two and nine times. This sequence joins TRBV19 and TRBJ1-5; TRBD1 matches at 9 bases. V was pared by 4 bases and J by 2 bases, with 0 bases of the junction left unmatched. Germline values: CDR1 LNHDA, CDR2 SQIVND (reference sequence). The CDR3 runs to 14 residues. CDR3 coding DNA: TGTGCCAGTAGTAGGACAGGGGGCAATCAGCCCCAGCATTTT. It encodes CASSRTGGNQPQHF.

This chain joins TRBV4-2 and TRBJ2-7; 7 bases map to TRBD1. J lost 0 bases, V lost 1 base, and 6 bases had no gene match. Germline CDR1 and CDR2: LGHNA and YNFKEQ. The CDR3 is made up of 16 amino acids. The CDR3 protein is CASSQARGQSSYEQYF. CDR3 nucleotides: TGTGCCAGCAGCCAAGCCCGGGGACAGAGCTCCTACGAGCAGTACTTC.

The rearrangement joins TRBV5-1 to TRBJ2-3; 11 bases are a match to TRBD1. The germline CDR1 and CDR2 sequences are SGHRS and YFSETQ. V gave up 3 bases and J gave up 3 bases; unmatched junction bases: 3. This CDR3 spans 15 amino acids. The CDR3 protein is CASSSGQGGTDTQYF. As DNA, the CDR3 is TGCGCCAGCAGCTCGGGACAGGGGGGTACAGATACGCAGTATTTT.

There are a few counts of this clone. The chain couples TRBV5-1 to TRBJ2-7, with D unresolved. The V end lost 0 bases, the J end lost 3 bases, and 7 bases lay between the germline ends. The germline V gene encodes CDR1 SGHRS and CDR2 YFSETQ. This CDR3 comprises 13 residues. CDR3 nucleotide sequence: TGCGCCAGCAGCTTGGAGAAGGGCTACGAGCAGTACTTC. As protein: CASSLEKGYEQYF.

The chain is built from TRBV24-1 and TRBJ1-2; weak D call: TRBD1 (6 bases). Germline V gives CDR1 KGHDR, CDR2 SFDVKD. CDR3 length equals 15 residues. V gave up 3 bases and J gave up 2 bases, with 12 bases separating them. CDR3 residues: CATSDHGTSNYGYTF. In DNA, the CDR3 is TGTGCCACCAGTGATCATGGGACATCCAACTATGGCTACACCTTC.

Concerning this clone: A much larger clonotype is one base distant, so this may be a read error. The V gene is TRBV18, the J gene TRBJ2-7; TRBD1 matches 9 bases. Germline loops: CDR1 KGHSH, CDR2 LQKENI. The CDR3 is 14 amino acids. The CDR3 DNA is TGTGTCAGCTCTCTGGACAGGGGATTCCACGAGCAGTACTTC. This encodes CVSSLDRGFHEQYF. The full variable domain, completed using reference TRBV18 and TRBJ2-7, is NAGVMQNPRHLVRRRGQEARLRCSPMKGHSHVYWYRQLPEEGLKFMVYLQKENIIDESGMPKERFSAEFPKEGPSILRIQQVVRGDSAAYFCVSSLDRGFHEQYFGPGTRLTVT.

A few counts support this clone. V and J are TRBV18 and TRBJ2-7; 9 nucleotides align to TRBD1. CDR3 length equals 13 residues. Per the germline V gene, CDR1 is KGHSH and CDR2 is LQKENI. Trimming removed 3 bases from V and 5 bases from J; junction bases left unmatched: 2. The CDR3: CASSPGTGNEQYF. The CDR3 DNA reads as TGTGCCAGCTCACCGGGGACAGGGAACGAGCAGTACTTC.

The genes are TRBV11-1 and TRBJ2-1; 7 bases are a match to TRBD1. CDR1 SGHAT and CDR2 FQDESV come from the germline V gene (reference sequence). There are 16 residues in the CDR3. V lost 1 base and J lost 6; bases outside the gene matches: 9. The CDR3: CASSLGDRVRANEQFF. DNA of the CDR3: TGTGCCAGCAGCTTAGGAGACAGGGTCAGAGCCAATGAGCAGTTCTTC.